Presented here are 26 T cell receptor beta chains from one specimen sequenced in a study of response to subunit inactivated influenza vaccine. TCRdb reanalysed the RT-PCR reads using MiXCR and keeps one entry per CDR3 protein. The sample carries a few hundred thousand distinct CDR3 sequences, 14% recorded once. The sample was PBMCs from blood, taken roughly 12 days after vaccination. The receptor set was obtained from a man aged 45-65 years who received an inactivated influenza vaccine.

This clonotype was observed a handful of times. The chain links TRBV12-3 or TRBV12-4 to TRBJ2-2; D is ambiguous. The CDR3 consists of 14 residues. The V end was cut by 3 bases, the J end by 4 bases, with 9 bases between. The CDR3 nucleotides are TGTGCCAGCAGTTTGAGCCTGGCCACCGGGGAGCTGTTTTTT. Its protein product is CASSLSLATGELFF.

This clonotype was seen only a few times. V gene TRBV5-1 combines with J gene TRBJ2-5, with D possibly being TRBD2 (5 bases). V lost 6 bases and J lost 1, with 13 bases in between. The CDR3 has 14 residues. Per germline, CDR1 SGHRS and CDR2 YFSETQ. CDR3 in amino acids: CASTPERSQETQYF. CDR3 coding DNA: TGCGCCAGCACCCCTGAGCGGTCCCAAGAGACCCAGTACTTC. The full variable domain, its missing parts supplied by reference TRBV5-1 and TRBJ2-5, is KAGVTQTPRYLIKTRGQQVTLSCSPISGHRSVSWYQQTPGQGLQFLFEYFSETQRNKGNFPGRFSGRQFSNSRSEMNVSTLELGDSALYLCASTPERSQETQYFGPGTRLLVL.

The chain recombines TRBV6-2 or TRBV6-3 with TRBJ2-1, with 8 bases aligning to TRBD2. The CDR3 extends over 17 amino acids. Germline CDR1 MNHEY, CDR2 SVGEGT. The ends lost 7 bases at V and 4 bases at J; junction bases unmatched: 15. In DNA, the CDR3 is TGTGCCAGCATCAACCCCATCTCGGGAGGGCCATACAATGAGCAGTTCTTC. Amino acid sequence: CASINPISGGPYNEQFF.

The genes are TRBV7-2 and TRBJ2-3; possibly TRBD2 for D (6 bases). CDR1 is SGHTA, CDR2 FQGNSA, per germline. The CDR3 contains 14 residues. V was pared by 6 bases and J by 1 base, with 11 bases between. The CDR3 spells CASRLTGGTDTQYF. CDR3 sequence (DNA): TGTGCCAGCAGACTGACGGGAGGCACAGATACGCAGTATTTT. Full variable domain (missing parts from reference TRBV7-2 and TRBJ2-3): GAGVSQSPSNKVTEKGKDVELRCDPISGHTALYWYRQSLGQGLEFLIYFQGNSAPDKSGLPSDRFSAERTGGSVSTLTIQRTQQEDSAVYLCASRLTGGTDTQYFGPGTRLTVL.

The rearrangement uses TRBV5-1 and TRBJ2-7, with 10 bases matching TRBD1. The CDR3 spans 14 residues. The V segment lost 4 bases and the J segment 5 bases; nucleotides outside the gene matches: 6. From germline, CDR1 is SGHRS and CDR2 YFSETQ. As DNA, the CDR3 is TGCGCCAGCAGCGCCGGGACAGGGGAGCACGAGCAGTACTTC. Protein product: CASSAGTGEHEQYF.

On this clonotype itself: Germline and junction disagree at one end, which may indicate a read error. The gene calls are TRBV12-3 or TRBV12-4 and TRBJ2-1; 10 nucleotides agree with TRBD2. This CDR3 comprises 15 residues. The CDR3: CGSSSSGSIGDEQFF. The CDR3 region has the DNA TGTGGCAGCAGTTCTAGCGGGAGTATTGGCGATGAGCAGTTCTTC.

This rearrangement joins TRBV29-1 to TRBJ2-7; 13 nucleotides align to TRBD2. CDR1 and CDR2 from the germline V gene are SQVTM and ANQGSEA. The CDR3 has 13 amino acids. V lost 6 bases, J lost 6 bases, and 5 bases stayed unmatched. CDR3 DNA sequence: TGCAGCGTGTGGACTAGCGGGAGACTCGAGCAGTACTTC. Protein product: CSVWTSGRLEQYF.

This clonotype has more than one count but fewer than ten. The genes are TRBV20-1 and TRBJ2-3; TRBD1 is a possible D gene (5 bases). The germline V gene has CDR1 DFQATT and CDR2 SNEGSKA (reference sequence). The CDR3 contains 12 residues. The ends were cut back, 7 bases at V and 3 bases at J, with 11 bases in the middle. The CDR3 coding sequence is TGCAGTGTTAGCAGGGCGACAGATACGCAGTATTTT. As protein: CSVSRATDTQYF.

This clonotype showed up just a few times. The chain uses TRBV4-3 and TRBJ2-6, with D hard to call. The V end lost 4 bases, the J end lost 0 bases, and 7 bases lay between the germline ends. The CDR3 extends over 15 amino acids. CDR1 LGHNA and CDR2 YSLEER come from the germline V gene. The CDR3 bases are TGCGCCAGCAGCCCGCGGACCTCTGGGGCCAACGTCCTGACTTTC. Protein product: CASSPRTSGANVLTF.

This chain connects TRBV7-2 to TRBJ2-7; D may be TRBD1 (6 bases). This CDR3 contains 14 residues. CDR1 SGHTA and CDR2 FQGNSA come from the germline V gene. Trimming took off 0 bases at V and 7 bases at J, with 13 bases between the two ends. As DNA, the CDR3 is TGTGCCAGCAGCTTAGCCGGGACCCAGGGGGAGCAGTACTTC. Translating gives CASSLAGTQGEQYF.

In its sample, this clonotype was seen a few times. This chain connects TRBV7-2 to TRBJ1-5; D may be TRBD1 (5 bases). The CDR3 runs 15 residues. Between the trimmed V and J ends, which lost 5 bases and 5 bases, there was a span of 16 bases. CDR1 SGHTA and CDR2 FQGNSA come from the germline V gene. The CDR3 loop reads CASSQGDSAYQPQHF. Here the CDR3 DNA reads TGTGCCAGCAGCCAAGGCGACAGCGCGTATCAGCCCCAGCATTTT.

The sample holds a few counts of this clonotype. The chain has TRBV11-2 and TRBJ1-1; D remains ambiguous. This CDR3 has 18 amino acids. The ends were cut back, 1 base at V and 0 bases at J, with 18 bases in the middle. The germline gives CDR1 SGHAT, CDR2 FQNNGV. In nucleotides, the CDR3 is TGTGCCAGCAGCTTAGTGGCGCGGACGAAGCCGATGAACACTGAAGCTTTCTTT. Translation gives CASSLVARTKPMNTEAFF.

Only a few counts were recorded for this clonotype. The V call is TRBV28, the J call TRBJ1-2; possible D gene TRBD1, 5 bases. Germline V gene lookup returns CDR1 MDHEN and CDR2 SYDVKM. This CDR3 has 16 residues. V was pared by 6 bases and J by 0 bases, with 17 bases between. Here the CDR3 DNA reads TGTGCCAGCAGGAGGGGAACAGAGTTCTCTAACTATGGCTACACCTTC. This gives the protein CASRRGTEFSNYGYTF.

This clonotype was seen more than once but under ten times. The rearrangement links TRBV19 to TRBJ1-5; perhaps TRBD1 as D (5 bases). The V gene's germline CDR1 is LNHDA and CDR2 SQIVND (reference sequence). This CDR3 is built from 15 residues. V was pared by 7 bases and J by 9 bases, with 22 bases between. CDR3 nucleotides: TGTGCCAGTAATGATCCGGGACGGGGGGAATCGCCCCAGCATTTT. Translation gives CASNDPGRGESPQHF.

This clonotype was counted between two and nine times. The chain has TRBV12-3 or TRBV12-4 and TRBJ2-1; 12 bases are shared with TRBD2. The CDR3 runs to 17 residues. V lost 6 bases, J lost 0 bases, and 6 bases stayed unmatched. CDR3 in DNA: TGTGCCAGCAGCCAAGGGACTAGCGGGTTCTCCTACAATGAGCAGTTCTTC. It yields the protein CASSQGTSGFSYNEQFF.

The V and J genes are TRBV5-1 and TRBJ2-7; D unclear. CDR1 SGHRS and CDR2 YFSETQ come from the germline V gene. V was cut by 5 bases and J by 3 bases, with 15 bases left in between. The CDR3 has 14 residues. CDR3 nucleotides: TGCGCCAGCAGTAGTGTTTCCCCTAGCTACGAGCAGTACTTC. Translated: CASSSVSPSYEQYF.

The rearrangement links TRBV6-5 to TRBJ1-1, with 8 bases fitting TRBD1. CDR1 is MNHEY and CDR2 is SVGAGI in the germline V gene. The CDR3 length is 16 residues. V dropped 5 bases and J dropped 5; count of bases not matched to a gene: 13. The CDR3 nucleotides are TGTGCCAGCAGTCACTTATCCGGGACAGGAGTAACTGAAGCTTTCTTT. Protein product: CASSHLSGTGVTEAFF.

In its sample, this clonotype was seen a few times. V and J are TRBV7-9 and TRBJ1-4; D call uncertain. The CDR3 sequence is 12 residues long. The V and J ends lost 8 bases and 6 bases respectively, with 10 bases between them. Germline V CDR1 and CDR2: SEHNR, FQNEAQ (reference sequence). CDR3: CASAERDEKLFF. CDR3 bases: TGTGCCAGCGCCGAGCGGGATGAAAAACTGTTTTTT.

The rearrangement uses TRBV29-1 and TRBJ2-3, with TRBD1 matching over 9 bases. V trimming: 7 bases; J trimming: 4 bases; junction bases outside the gene matches: 6. CDR1 SQVTM and CDR2 ANQGSEA come from the germline V gene. The CDR3 covers 13 residues. CDR3 in amino acids: CSAGQGRSDTQYF. The DNA of the CDR3 is TGCAGCGCAGGACAGGGGCGATCAGATACGCAGTATTTT.

The rearrangement joins TRBV11-1 to TRBJ2-3; perhaps TRBD1 as D (5 bases). V dropped 2 bases and J dropped 0 bases, with 18 bases sitting between them. The length of the CDR3 is 18 residues. Germline V gene lookup returns CDR1 SGHAT and CDR2 FQDESV (reference sequence). The CDR3 region is CASSLNGNRRLSTDTQYF. CDR3 bases: TGTGCCAGCAGCTTAAACGGCAACAGGAGATTAAGCACAGATACGCAGTATTTT.

This clonotype was seen ten or more times. This sequence joins TRBV12-3 or TRBV12-4 and TRBJ2-1; 9 bases match TRBD2. The CDR3 has 17 residues. Trimming cost V 0 bases and J 0 bases; bases outside gene matches: 3. In nucleotides, the CDR3 is TGTGCCAGCAGTTTAGCGCTAGCGGGGAGCTCCTACAATGAGCAGTTCTTC. Protein product: CASSLALAGSSYNEQFF.

The V gene is TRBV6-4, the J gene TRBJ2-2; unclear D gene. V was shortened by 6 bases and J by 2 bases, with 19 bases between the two germline ends. Germline V gene sequence: CDR1 MRHNA, CDR2 SNTAGT. This CDR3 is 17 amino acids long. CDR3 residues: CASRGRRVGTNTGELFF. The CDR3 DNA follows: TGTGCCAGCAGAGGCCGTCGGGTGGGCACTAACACCGGGGAGCTGTTTTTT.

The chain has TRBV6-1 and TRBJ2-1; D possibly uses TRBD1 or TRBD2 (5 bases each). The CDR3 loop spans 15 amino acids. Looked up from germline, CDR1 is MNHNS and CDR2 is SASEGT. The germline V and J ends were trimmed by 8 bases and 4 bases, with 18 bases remaining between them. CDR3 bases: TGTGCCAGCGGAGACCGGGGACCCTTTTACAATGAGCAGTTCTTC. Amino acids: CASGDRGPFYNEQFF.

This clonotype has at least ten counts. The chain recombines TRBV4-1 with TRBJ2-5; D is tentatively TRBD1 or TRBD2 (5 bases each). The ends were cut back, 0 bases at V and 7 bases at J, with 18 bases in the middle. The CDR3 is made up of 16 amino acids. Per germline, CDR1 MGHRA and CDR2 YSYEKL. CDR3 sequence (DNA): TGCGCCAGCAGCCAAGATTCCGGGGTTCTAAGGGGGACCCAGTACTTC. Amino acids: CASSQDSGVLRGTQYF.

This chain connects TRBV11-2 to TRBJ1-2; D gene ambiguous. V was trimmed by 1 base and J by 4 bases, leaving 13 bases between them. Germline CDR1 SGHAT, CDR2 FQNNGV. This CDR3 region has 15 residues. CDR3 bases: TGTGCCAGCAGCTTAGCTGAGCAGGTCGGCTATGGCTACACCTTC. Translated, it gives CASSLAEQVGYGYTF. Combining the CDR3 with reference TRBV11-2 and TRBJ1-2 gives the whole variable domain EAGVAQSPRYKIIEKRQSVAFWCNPISGHATLYWYQQILGQGPKLLIQFQNNGVVDDSQLPKDRFSAERLKGVDSTLKIQPAKLEDSAVYLCASSLAEQVGYGYTFGSGTRLTVV.

The chain joins TRBV10-2 to TRBJ2-7, with 13 positions matching TRBD2. CDR3 length: 14 residues. The trim removed 8 bases at V and 12 bases at J, leaving 13 bases unmatched. Per germline, CDR1 WSHSY and CDR2 SAAADI. In DNA, the CDR3 is TGCGCCAGCCGCACCGGGACTAGCGGGACCCCGCCGTACTTC. Translated, it gives CASRTGTSGTPPYF.